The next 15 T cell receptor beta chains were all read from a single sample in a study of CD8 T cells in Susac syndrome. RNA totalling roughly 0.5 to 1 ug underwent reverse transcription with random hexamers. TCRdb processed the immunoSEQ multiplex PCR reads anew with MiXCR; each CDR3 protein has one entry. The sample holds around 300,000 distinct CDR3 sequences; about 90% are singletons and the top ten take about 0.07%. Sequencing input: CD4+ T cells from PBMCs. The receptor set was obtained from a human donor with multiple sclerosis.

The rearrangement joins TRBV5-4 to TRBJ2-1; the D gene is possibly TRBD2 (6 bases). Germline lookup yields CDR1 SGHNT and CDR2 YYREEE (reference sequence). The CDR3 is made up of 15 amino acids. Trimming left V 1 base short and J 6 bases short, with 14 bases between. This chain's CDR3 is CASSLTSTFSNEQFF. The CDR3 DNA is TGTGCCAGCAGCTTGACTAGCACGTTCAGCAATGAGCAGTTCTTC.

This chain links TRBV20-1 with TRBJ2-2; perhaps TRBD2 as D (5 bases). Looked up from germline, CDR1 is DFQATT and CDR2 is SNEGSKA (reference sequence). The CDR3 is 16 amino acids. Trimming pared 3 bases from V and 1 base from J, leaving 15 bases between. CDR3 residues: CSARKGLLKNTGELFF. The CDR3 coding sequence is TGCAGTGCTAGGAAAGGACTCCTAAAGAACACCGGGGAGCTGTTTTTT.

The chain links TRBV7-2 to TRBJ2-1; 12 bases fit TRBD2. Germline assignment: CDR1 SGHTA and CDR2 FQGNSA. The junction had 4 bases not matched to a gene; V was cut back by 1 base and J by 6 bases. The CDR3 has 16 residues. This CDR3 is CASSLDSSGRGNEQFF. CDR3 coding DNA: TGTGCCAGCAGCTTAGATTCTAGCGGGAGGGGCAATGAGCAGTTCTTC.

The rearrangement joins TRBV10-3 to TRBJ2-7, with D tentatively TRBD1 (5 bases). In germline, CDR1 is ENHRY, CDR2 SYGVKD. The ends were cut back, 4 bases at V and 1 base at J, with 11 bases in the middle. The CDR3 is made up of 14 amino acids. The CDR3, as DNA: TGTGCCATCAGTGGCGTTGACAGTTCCTACGAGCAGTACTTC. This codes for CAISGVDSSYEQYF.

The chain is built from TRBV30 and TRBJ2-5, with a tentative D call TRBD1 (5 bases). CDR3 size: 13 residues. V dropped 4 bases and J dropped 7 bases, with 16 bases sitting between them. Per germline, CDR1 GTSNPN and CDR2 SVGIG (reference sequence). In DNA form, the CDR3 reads TGTGCCTGGACCCTAAATCCTAGGGGGACCCAGTACTTC. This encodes CAWTLNPRGTQYF.

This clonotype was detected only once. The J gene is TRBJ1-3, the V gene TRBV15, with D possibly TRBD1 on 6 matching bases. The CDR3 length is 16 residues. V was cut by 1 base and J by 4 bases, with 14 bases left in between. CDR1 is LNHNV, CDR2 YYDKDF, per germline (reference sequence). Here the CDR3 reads CATSRVTGTLGNTIYF. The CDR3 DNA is TGTGCCACCAGCAGAGTTACCGGGACACTCGGAAACACCATATATTTT.

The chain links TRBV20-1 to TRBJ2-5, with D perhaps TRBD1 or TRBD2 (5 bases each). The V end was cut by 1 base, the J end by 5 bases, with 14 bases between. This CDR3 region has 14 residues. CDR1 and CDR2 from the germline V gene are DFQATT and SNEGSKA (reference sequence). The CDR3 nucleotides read TGCAGTGCTAGAGTTCTCAGAGGGGTGGAGACCCAGTACTTC. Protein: CSARVLRGVETQYF.

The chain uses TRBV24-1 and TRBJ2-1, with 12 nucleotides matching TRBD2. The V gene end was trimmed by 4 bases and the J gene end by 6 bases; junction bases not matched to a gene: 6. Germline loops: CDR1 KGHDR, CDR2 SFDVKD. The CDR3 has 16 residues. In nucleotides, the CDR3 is TGTGCCACCAGTGACTCTAGCGGGGGGGCCCTCAATGAGCAGTTCTTC. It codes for CATSDSSGGALNEQFF.

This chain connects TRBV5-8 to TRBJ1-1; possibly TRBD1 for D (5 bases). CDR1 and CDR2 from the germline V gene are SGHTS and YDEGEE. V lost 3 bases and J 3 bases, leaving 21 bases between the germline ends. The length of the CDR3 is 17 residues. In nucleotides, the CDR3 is TGTGCCAGCAGCTCCGGGGGGGGACGTGCCCGGGACACTGAAGCTTTCTTT. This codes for CASSSGGGRARDTEAFF.

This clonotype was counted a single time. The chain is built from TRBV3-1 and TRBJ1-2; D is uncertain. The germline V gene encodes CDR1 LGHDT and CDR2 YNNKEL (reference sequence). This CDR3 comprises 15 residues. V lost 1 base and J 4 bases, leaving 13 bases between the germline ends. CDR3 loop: CASSQVWQLGYGYTF. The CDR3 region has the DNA TGTGCCAGCAGCCAAGTTTGGCAGCTAGGCTATGGCTACACCTTC.

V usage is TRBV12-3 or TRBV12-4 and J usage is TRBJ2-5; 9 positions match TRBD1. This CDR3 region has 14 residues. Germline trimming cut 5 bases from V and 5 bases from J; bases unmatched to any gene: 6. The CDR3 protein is CASSVTGGRETQYF. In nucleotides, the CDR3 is TGTGCCAGCAGTGTAACAGGGGGCAGGGAGACCCAGTACTTC.

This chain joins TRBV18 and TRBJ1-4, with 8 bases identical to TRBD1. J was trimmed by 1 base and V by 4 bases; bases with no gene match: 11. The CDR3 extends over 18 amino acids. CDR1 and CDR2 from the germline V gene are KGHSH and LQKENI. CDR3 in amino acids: CASSRRIRDRKTNEKLFF. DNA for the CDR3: TGTGCCAGCTCACGAAGAATCCGGGACAGGAAAACTAATGAAAAACTGTTTTTT.

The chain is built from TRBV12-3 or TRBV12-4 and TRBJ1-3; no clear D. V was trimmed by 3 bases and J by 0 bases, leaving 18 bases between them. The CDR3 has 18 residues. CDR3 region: CASSLISGSIGSGNTIYF. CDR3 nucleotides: TGTGCCAGCAGTTTGATCTCTGGCTCCATCGGCTCTGGAAACACCATATATTTT.

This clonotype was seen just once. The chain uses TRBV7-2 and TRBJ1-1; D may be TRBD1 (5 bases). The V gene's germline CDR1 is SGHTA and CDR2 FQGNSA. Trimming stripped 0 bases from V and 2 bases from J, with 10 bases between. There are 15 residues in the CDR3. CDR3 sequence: CASSLAPGLNTEAFF. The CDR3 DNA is TGTGCCAGCAGCTTAGCGCCGGGACTTAACACTGAAGCTTTCTTT. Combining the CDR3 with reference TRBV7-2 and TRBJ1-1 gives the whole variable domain GAGVSQSPSNKVTEKGKDVELRCDPISGHTALYWYRQSLGQGLEFLIYFQGNSAPDKSGLPSDRFSAERTGGSVSTLTIQRTQQEDSAVYLCASSLAPGLNTEAFFGQGTRLTVV.

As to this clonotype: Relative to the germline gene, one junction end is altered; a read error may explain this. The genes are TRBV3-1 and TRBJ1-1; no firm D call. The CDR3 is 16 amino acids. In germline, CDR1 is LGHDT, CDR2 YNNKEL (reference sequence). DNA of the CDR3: TGTGCCAGCAGCCCTTCTGTGCCGATAGTGAAGACTGAAGCTTTCTTT. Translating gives CASSPSVPIVKTEAFF.